Only a few counts were recorded for the clone carrying this TCR beta chain. Its matching antigen is unknown. These data originate in a study of blood T cells in healthy people across ages. A second roughly 6 to 12 cycle PCR used barcoded and J-beta primers. Template switching added a 12-random-nucleotide identifier to every cDNA molecule. TCRdb itself ran the 5' RACE reads through MiXCR, one entry per CDR3 protein. Of about 1.8 million distinct CDR3 sequences listed, approximately 50% were seen once; the top ten hold about 2.1%. Whole-study findings and limits: Strong correlation was found linking TCR beta diversity to naive T cell percentage. Donors of long life had a larger count of naive CD4+ cells and greater diversity than aged donors. A roughly linear fall in TCR beta diversity per million T cells was seen with increasing age.

CDR1 MNHNS and CDR2 SASEGT come from the germline V gene. V was clipped by 6 bases and J by 2 bases; unmatched bases: 6. CDR3 size: 15 residues. The TCR sequence derives from a woman aged 40-49 years in good health. The sample was blood. This chain connects TRBV6-1 to TRBJ2-7; 11 bases fit TRBD2. CDR3 DNA sequence: TGTGCCAGCAGCGTACTAGCGGGGGTCGCCTACGAGCAGTACTTC. Translated: CASSVLAGVAYEQYF.